Below are 6 T cell receptor beta chains sequenced from a single sample in a study of cytomegalovirus exposure and HLA in healthy donors. The PCR contained 60 Vbeta and 13 Jbeta primers. This table comes from immunoSEQ multiplex PCR, and its TCRdb copy is limited to in-frame clones, with some not included. Its listing shows about 140,000 clones. Sequencing was carried out using PBMCs. These receptors were obtained from a man aged 40-49 years in good health and CMV-seronegative.

The CDR3 here is CASSLSSRGVTNEQFF. The CDR3, as DNA: TGCGCCAGCAGCTTATCATCGCGGGGGGTCACCAATGAGCAGTTCTTC. This chain connects TRBV5-1 to TRBJ2-1, with 8 bases identical to TRBD2. The V segment lost 2 bases and the J segment 6 bases; nucleotides outside the gene matches: 10. Germline V gives CDR1 SGHRS, CDR2 YFSETQ. This CDR3 spans 16 amino acids.

The chain is built from TRBV14 and TRBJ2-5, with a weak D call TRBD2 (7 bases). The J call may be in error: the DNA end matches TRBJ2-7 better. The length of the CDR3 is 18 residues. Germline CDR1 SGHDN, CDR2 FVKESK. As DNA, the CDR3 is TGTGCCAGCAGCCAAGAACGGGGGGCGGGGGCCGGACCCTACGAGCAGTACTTC. It translates to CASSQERGAGAGPYEQYF.

The J gene is TRBJ2-3, the V gene TRBV29-1; D gene ambiguous. The V end lost 4 bases, the J end lost 3 bases, and 11 bases lay between the germline ends. There are 13 residues in the CDR3. Germline V gene data show CDR1 as SQVTM and CDR2 as ANQGSEA. In DNA, the CDR3 is TGCAGCGTTGTGAGGCGCCTAACAGATACGCAGTATTTT. Protein: CSVVRRLTDTQYF.

The chain couples TRBV4-1 to TRBJ1-2, with 12 bases fitting TRBD1. Germline lookup yields CDR1 MGHRA and CDR2 YSYEKL. The length of the CDR3 is 15 residues. V was pared by 3 bases and J by 4 bases, with 3 bases of the junction left unmatched. The CDR3 protein is CASSQGTGGSYGYTF. CDR3 DNA sequence: TGCGCCAGCAGCCAGGGGACAGGGGGCAGCTATGGCTACACCTTC.

The rearrangement uses TRBV9 and TRBJ2-7, with 9 bases aligning to TRBD2. The V and J ends lost 2 bases and 2 bases, in that order; junction bases with no gene match: 2. The length of the CDR3 is 14 residues. Germline CDR1 and CDR2: SGDLS and YYNGEE. The CDR3 region is CASSVLAGPYEQYF. CDR3 nucleotides: TGTGCCAGCAGCGTTCTAGCGGGGCCCTACGAGCAGTACTTC.

In the case of this clone: Germline and junction disagree at one end, which may indicate a read error. The chain has TRBV6-5 and TRBJ2-7; 7 bases are a match to TRBD1. This CDR3 is built from 14 residues. CDR1 and CDR2 from the germline V gene are MNHEY and SVGAGI. The chain's CDR3 is CASSRQGNSHEQYF. DNA of the CDR3: TGTGCCAGCAGTCGACAGGGAAACTCCCACGAGCAGTACTTC.